The clone carrying this T cell receptor beta chain was found many times. 5'RACE generated cDNA with 10-nucleotide random UMIs. MiXCR, applied by TCRdb to the 5' RACE reads, yields one record per CDR3 protein. The sample yields about 46,000 distinct CDR3 sequences, less than 5% seen once. This sample was included in a study of neurological immune-mediated disorders. With 1 base removed from V and 5 bases from J, the gap between germline ends came to 5 bases. Germline V gene lookup returns CDR1 DFQATT and CDR2 SNEGSKA (reference sequence). This CDR3 region has 11 residues. The sequenced sample was PBMCs. The chain is built from TRBV20-1 and TRBJ2-5, with D uncertain. This TCR was recovered from a woman in her sixties or seventies with multiple sclerosis. In nucleotides, the CDR3 is TGCAGTGCTAGAGGAGTTGAGACCCAGTACTTC. The encoded protein is CSARGVETQYF.